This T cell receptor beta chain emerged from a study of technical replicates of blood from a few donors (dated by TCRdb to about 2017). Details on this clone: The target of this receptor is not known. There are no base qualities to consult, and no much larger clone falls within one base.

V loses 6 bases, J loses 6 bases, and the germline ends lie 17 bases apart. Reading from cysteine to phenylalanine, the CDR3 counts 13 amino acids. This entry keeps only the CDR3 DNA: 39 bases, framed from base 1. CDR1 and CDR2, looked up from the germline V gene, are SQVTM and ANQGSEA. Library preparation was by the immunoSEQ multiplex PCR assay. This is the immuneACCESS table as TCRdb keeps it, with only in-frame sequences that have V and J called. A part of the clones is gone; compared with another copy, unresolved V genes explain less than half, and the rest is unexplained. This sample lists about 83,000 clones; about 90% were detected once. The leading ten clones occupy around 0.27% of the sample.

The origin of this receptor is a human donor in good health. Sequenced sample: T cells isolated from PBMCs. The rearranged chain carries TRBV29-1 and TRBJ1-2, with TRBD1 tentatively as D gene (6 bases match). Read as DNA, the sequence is TGCAGCGTCATGCAGTACAGGGAGAATGGCTACACCTTC. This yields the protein CSVMQYRENGYTF. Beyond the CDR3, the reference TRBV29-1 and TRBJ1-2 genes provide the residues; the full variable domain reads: SAVISQKPSRDICQRGTSLTIQCQVDSQVTMMFWYRQQPGQSLTLIATANQGSEATYESGFVIDKFPISRPNLTFSTLTVSNMSPEDSSIYLCSVMQYRENGYTFGSGTRLTVV.